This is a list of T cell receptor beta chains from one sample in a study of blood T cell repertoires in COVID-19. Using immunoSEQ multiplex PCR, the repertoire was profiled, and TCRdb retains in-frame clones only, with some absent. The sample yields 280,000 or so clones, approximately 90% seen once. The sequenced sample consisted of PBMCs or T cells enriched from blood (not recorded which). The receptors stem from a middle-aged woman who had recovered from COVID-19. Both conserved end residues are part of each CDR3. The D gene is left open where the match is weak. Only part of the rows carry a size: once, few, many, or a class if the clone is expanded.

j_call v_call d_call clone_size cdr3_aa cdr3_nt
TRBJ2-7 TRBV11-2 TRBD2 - CASSYFAGTSGSYEQYF TGTGCCAGCAGCTACTTCGCCGGGACTAGCGGGAGTTACGAGCAGTACTTC
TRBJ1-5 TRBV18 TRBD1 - CASSETAPGQATQPQHF TGTGCCAGCTCAGAAACGGCCCCGGGACAGGCGACCCAGCCCCAGCATTTT
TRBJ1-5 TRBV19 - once CASSISHNQPQHF TGTGCCAGTAGTATTAGTCACAATCAGCCCCAGCATTTT
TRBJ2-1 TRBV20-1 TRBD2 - CSASPSGRPYNEQFF TGCAGTGCTAGTCCTAGCGGGAGACCCTACAATGAGCAGTTCTTC
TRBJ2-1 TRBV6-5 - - CASSYSQGGVSQFF TGTGCCAGCAGTTACTCCCAAGGGGGGGTATCGCAGTTCTTC
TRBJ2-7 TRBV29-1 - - CSVESVGGDEQYF TGCAGCGTTGAATCGGTGGGAGGCGACGAGCAGTACTTC
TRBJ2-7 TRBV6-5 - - CASSLTHPYEQYF TGTGCCAGCAGTTTGACTCATCCCTACGAGCAGTACTTC
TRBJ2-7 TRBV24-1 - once CATSDAVGPREQYF TGTGCCACCAGTGACGCTGTGGGGCCGAGGGAGCAGTACTTC
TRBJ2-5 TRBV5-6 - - CASSFAGRQETQYF TGTGCCAGCTCCTTCGCAGGGAGGCAAGAGACCCAGTACTTC
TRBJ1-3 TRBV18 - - CASSPLSGTSSSGNTIYF TGTGCCAGCTCACCACTCTCCGGGACATCGAGCTCTGGAAACACCATATATTTT
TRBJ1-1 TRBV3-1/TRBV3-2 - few CASSPHSTQGNTEAFF TGTGCCAGCAGCCCACACTCCACTCAGGGTAACACTGAAGCTTTCTTT
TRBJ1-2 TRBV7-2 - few CASSLVPGDGYTF TGTGCCAGCAGCTTGGTGCCAGGCGATGGCTACACCTTC
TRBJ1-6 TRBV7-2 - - CASSLFRGNGHSPLHF TGTGCCAGCAGCCTATTCCGGGGGAACGGGCATTCACCCCTCCACTTT
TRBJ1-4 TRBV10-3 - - CAISEDSTAEKLFF TGTGCCATCAGTGAGGATAGCACTGCTGAAAAACTGTTTTTT
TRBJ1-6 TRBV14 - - CASSRLEGGNSPLHF TGTGCCAGCAGCCGGCTCGAGGGTGGGAATTCACCCCTCCACTTT
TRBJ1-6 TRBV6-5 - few CASSYLQSGSNSPLHF TGTGCCAGCAGTTACCTCCAGAGCGGGTCTAATTCACCCCTCCACTTT
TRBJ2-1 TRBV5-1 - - CASSLVPDYNEQFF TGCGCCAGCAGCTTGGTTCCAGACTACAATGAGCAGTTCTTC
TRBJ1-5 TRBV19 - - CASSIARGDQPQHF TGTGCCAGTAGTATTGCCAGGGGTGATCAGCCCCAGCATTTT
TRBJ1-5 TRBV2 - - CASSQDSLSGNQPQHF TGTGCCAGCAGTCAGGACTCTCTCTCGGGCAATCAGCCCCAGCATTTT
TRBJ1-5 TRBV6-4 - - CASSRTQGQPQHF TGTGCCAGCAGTCGGACCCAGGGTCAGCCCCAGCATTTT
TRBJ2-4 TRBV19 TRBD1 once CASSPRTGINIQYF TGTGCCAGTAGTCCGAGGACAGGGATAAACATTCAGTACTTC
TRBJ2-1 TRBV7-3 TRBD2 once CASSFSSGGSYNEQFF TGTGCCAGCAGCTTTTCTAGCGGGGGATCCTACAATGAGCAGTTCTTC
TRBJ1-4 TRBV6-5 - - CASSKSGEKLFF TGTGCCAGCAGTAAAAGCGGGGAAAAACTGTTTTTT
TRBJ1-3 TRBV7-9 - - CASSSSEGRRTGNTIYF TGTGCCAGCAGCTCCTCGGAGGGACGGAGAACTGGAAACACCATATATTTT
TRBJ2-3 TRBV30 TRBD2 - CAWGRLAGNRTDTQYF TGTGCCTGGGGAAGACTAGCGGGAAATCGTACAGATACGCAGTATTTT
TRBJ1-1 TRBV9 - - CASSPRGHMNTEAFF TGTGCCAGCAGCCCCCGGGGACATATGAACACTGAAGCTTTCTTT
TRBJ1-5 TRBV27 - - CASSLTGGRRDQPQHF TGTGCCAGCAGTTTAACTGGAGGGCGGAGGGATCAGCCCCAGCATTTT
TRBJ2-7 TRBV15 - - CATSRDPRRSSYEQYF TGTGCCACCAGCAGAGATCCGCGGCGGAGTTCCTACGAGCAGTACTTC
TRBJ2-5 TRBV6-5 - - CASTKLGIQETQYF TGTGCCAGCACCAAACTAGGAATCCAAGAGACCCAGTACTTC
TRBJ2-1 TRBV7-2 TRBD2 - CASSSRREDQQFF TGTGCCAGCAGCTCGAGGCGGGAGGACCAGCAGTTCTTC
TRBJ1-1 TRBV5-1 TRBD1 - CASSVDRGRRAFF TGCGCCAGCAGCGTGGACAGGGGGCGTCGAGCTTTCTTT
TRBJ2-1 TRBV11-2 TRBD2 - CASSEFTSGGPEQFF TGTGCCAGCAGCGAATTCACTAGCGGCGGCCCGGAGCAGTTCTTC
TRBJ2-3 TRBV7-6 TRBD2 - CASSLLAGERTDTQYF TGTGCCAGCAGCCTTCTAGCGGGAGAGCGCACAGATACGCAGTATTTT
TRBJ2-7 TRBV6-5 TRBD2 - CASISGKSYEQYF TGTGCCAGCATAAGCGGGAAATCCTACGAGCAGTACTTC
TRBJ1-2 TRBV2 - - CASQQEREGYTF TGTGCCAGCCAACAGGAGCGGGAAGGCTACACCTTC
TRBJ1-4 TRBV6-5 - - CASSYQARGEKLFF TGTGCCAGCAGTTACCAGGCTAGAGGGGAAAAACTGTTTTTT
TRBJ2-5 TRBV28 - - CASSPRPGQNPTQYF TGTGCCAGCAGTCCCCGCCCGGGACAAAACCCGACCCAGTACTTC
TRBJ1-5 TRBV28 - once CASSSGRYGNQPQHF TGTGCCAGCAGTTCCGGGAGGTATGGCAATCAGCCCCAGCATTTT
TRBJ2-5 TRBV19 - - CASSMVGQETQYF TGTGCCAGTAGTATGGTCGGCCAAGAGACCCAGTACTTC
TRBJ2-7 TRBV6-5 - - CASKLTTTYEQYF TGTGCCAGCAAACTGACTACCACCTACGAGCAGTACTTC
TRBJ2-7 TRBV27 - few CASSLEGSYEQYF TGTGCCAGCAGTTTGGAGGGGTCCTACGAGCAGTACTTC
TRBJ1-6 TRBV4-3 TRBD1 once CASSQETGVNNSPLHF TGCGCCAGCAGCCAAGAGACAGGGGTTAATAATTCACCCCTCCACTTT
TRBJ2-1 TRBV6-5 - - CASSYSQGPPYNEQFF TGTGCCAGCAGTTACTCGCAGGGCCCCCCCTACAATGAGCAGTTCTTC
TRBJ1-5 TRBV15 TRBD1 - CATSRGQGRNQPQHF TGTGCCACCAGCAGGGGACAGGGGCGCAATCAGCCCCAGCATTTT
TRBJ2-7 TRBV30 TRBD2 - CAWSSYRAGTYEQYF TGTGCCTGGAGTTCTTATCGAGCGGGGACCTACGAGCAGTACTTC
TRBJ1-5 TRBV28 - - CASSPSIGGQPQHF TGTGCCAGCAGTCCTTCTATCGGGGGTCAGCCCCAGCATTTT
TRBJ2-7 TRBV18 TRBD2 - CASSPTTGTSSNEQYF TGTGCCAGCTCACCTACCACCGGGACTAGTAGCAACGAGCAGTACTTC
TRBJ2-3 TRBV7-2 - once CASSFDRTSTDTQYF TGTGCCAGCAGCTTTGATAGGACTAGCACAGATACGCAGTATTTT
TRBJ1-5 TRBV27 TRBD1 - CASSPTTGGAGQPQHF TGTGCCAGCAGTCCCACGACAGGGGGCGCGGGTCAGCCCCAGCATTTT
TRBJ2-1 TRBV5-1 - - CASSASGSADNEQFF TGCGCCAGCAGCGCAAGCGGTTCTGCGGATAATGAGCAGTTCTTC
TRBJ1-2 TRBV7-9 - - CASSLDGRTGGYTF TGTGCCAGCAGCTTAGACGGACGGACTGGGGGCTACACCTTC
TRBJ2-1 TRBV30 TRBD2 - CAWSTLTGGTNNEQFF TGTGCCTGGAGTACCTTGACCGGGGGGACCAACAATGAGCAGTTCTTC
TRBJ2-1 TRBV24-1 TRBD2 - CATSANRGGGYNEQFF TGTGCCACCAGTGCGAACCGGGGCGGGGGATACAATGAGCAGTTCTTC
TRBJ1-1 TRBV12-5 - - CASGLEVKGEAFF TGTGCTAGTGGTTTGGAGGTAAAGGGGGAGGCTTTCTTT
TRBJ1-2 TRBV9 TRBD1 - CASSTDRQGANYGYTF TGTGCCAGCAGCACGGACCGACAGGGGGCTAACTATGGCTACACCTTC
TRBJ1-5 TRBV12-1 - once CASSFAEWGQGNQPQHF -
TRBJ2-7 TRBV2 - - CASRHEGHRYEQYF TGTGCCAGCAGGCACGAGGGCCACCGCTACGAGCAGTACTTC
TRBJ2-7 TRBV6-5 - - CASRVMPASYEQYF TGTGCCAGCAGAGTGATGCCCGCGTCCTACGAGCAGTACTTC
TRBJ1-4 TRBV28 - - CAWGGRLREKLFF TGTGCCTGGGGGGGCCGACTTCGGGAAAAACTGTTTTTT
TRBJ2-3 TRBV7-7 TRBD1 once CASSRGTGATDTQYF TGTGCTAGCAGCCGCGGGACAGGGGCCACAGATACGCAGTATTTT